Listed below are T cell receptor beta chains from one sample, sequenced in a study of identical twins. MiXCR was run by TCRdb on the 5' RACE reads, yielding one entry per CDR3 protein. The table includes 230,000 or so distinct CDR3 sequences, approximately 8.3% detected once. This sample was shared with a second study, whose subject was yellow fever vaccine responses in identical twins.

The sequencing input was CD8+ T cells sorted from blood. The receptors were sampled from a woman aged 18 to 35 in good health. Each CDR3 is given with its conserved first and last residue. The D gene is left open where the match is weak. Only some rows state a clone size, as once, few, many or a class for expanded clones.

D gene	V gene	clone size	J gene	CDR3 protein	CDR3 DNA
TRBD2	TRBV27	NA	TRBJ2-2	CASRGLAGISLTTGELFF	TGTGCCAGCAGGGGACTAGCGGGCATATCCCTAACTACCGGGGAGCTGTTTTTT
NA	TRBV7-9	NA	TRBJ2-4	CASSAGETERFNF	TGTGCCAGCAGCGCTGGGGAGACAGAACGTTTTAACTTC
TRBD1	TRBV29-1	many	TRBJ2-7	CSVEEDRGHEDEQYF	TGCAGCGTTGAAGAAGACAGGGGGCACGAGGACGAGCAGTACTTC
TRBD1	TRBV4-2	many	TRBJ2-7	CASSQADRGLGEQYF	TGTGCCAGCAGCCAGGCGGACAGGGGGCTTGGCGAGCAGTACTTC
TRBD2	TRBV29-1	NA	TRBJ2-7	CSVVGLAGGETYEQYF	TGCAGCGTCGTGGGACTAGCGGGAGGGGAAACCTACGAGCAGTACTTC
NA	TRBV7-2	NA	TRBJ1-1	CASSLNRAGQREAFF	TGTGCCAGCAGCTTAAATCGGGCCGGTCAGCGTGAAGCTTTCTTT
TRBD1	TRBV6-4	NA	TRBJ2-3	CASSPGDRPTDTQYF	TGTGCCAGCAGCCCCGGGGACAGACCCACAGATACGCAGTATTTT
NA	TRBV7-6	few	TRBJ1-1	CASSSTVLVDEAFF	TGTGCCAGCAGCTCCACAGTACTTGTGGATGAAGCTTTCTTT
NA	TRBV12-3/TRBV12-4	many	TRBJ2-2	CASSPRDGENTGELFF	TGTGCCAGCAGTCCCCGGGACGGGGAGAACACCGGGGAGCTGTTTTTT
TRBD2	TRBV5-1	NA	TRBJ2-3	CASSLELAGAPGLDTQYF	TGCGCCAGCAGCTTGGAGTTAGCGGGAGCTCCCGGTCTGGATACGCAGTATTTT
TRBD2	TRBV5-6	few	TRBJ2-1	CASSLVTSGNEQFF	TGTGCCAGCAGCTTGGTCACTAGCGGAAATGAGCAGTTCTTC
TRBD1	TRBV7-9	few	TRBJ1-1	CASSQTGTNTEAFF	TGTGCCAGCAGCCAGACAGGGACGAACACTGAAGCTTTCTTT
TRBD2	TRBV6-2/TRBV6-3	few	TRBJ2-1	CASSQGLAGLSYNEQFF	TGTGCCAGCAGCCAGGGACTAGCGGGCCTCTCCTACAATGAGCAGTTCTTC
NA	TRBV2	many	TRBJ1-5	CASSEVWGRAAPESQPQHF	TGTGCCAGCAGTGAAGTTTGGGGGAGAGCGGCCCCCGAAAGTCAGCCCCAGCATTTT
NA	TRBV7-9	few	TRBJ1-1	CASRHGGTEAFF	TGTGCCAGCAGGCACGGGGGGACTGAAGCTTTCTTT
NA	TRBV27	many	TRBJ2-7	CASSLSVRYEQYF	TGTGCCAGCAGTTTATCCGTCAGGTACGAGCAGTACTTC
TRBD2	TRBV24-1	few	TRBJ2-3	CATSSHRKTSGGSTDTQYF	TGTGCCACCAGTTCCCACAGGAAGACTAGCGGGGGAAGCACAGATACGCAGTATTTT
NA	TRBV7-9	few	TRBJ1-1	CASTLAKGPEAFF	TGTGCCAGCACCTTGGCGAAGGGGCCTGAAGCTTTCTTT
NA	TRBV12-3/TRBV12-4	NA	TRBJ2-2	CASSLPITNTGELFF	TGTGCCAGCAGTCTACCGATAACTAACACCGGGGAGCTGTTTTTT
NA	TRBV9	few	TRBJ2-1	CASSEASIDDEQFF	TGTGCCAGCAGCGAGGCCAGCATAGACGATGAGCAGTTCTTC
NA	TRBV4-3	few	TRBJ2-2	CASSQRDLYPSTGELFF	TGCGCCAGCAGCCAACGCGACTTATACCCCAGCACCGGGGAGCTGTTTTTT
NA	TRBV20-1	many	TRBJ1-1	CSARDLAGTEAFF	TGCAGTGCTAGAGACCTAGCCGGGACTGAAGCTTTCTTT
TRBD1	TRBV27	NA	TRBJ2-7	CASRAGTGGYEQYF	TGTGCCAGCAGAGCCGGGACAGGGGGCTACGAGCAGTACTTC
NA	TRBV9	NA	TRBJ2-3	CASSVEGGEVTDTQYF	TGTGCCAGCAGCGTAGAGGGCGGGGAGGTCACAGATACGCAGTATTTT
TRBD1	TRBV5-6	NA	TRBJ2-3	CASSFFSGQSTDTRYF	TGTGCCAGCAGCTTCTTCTCGGGACAGAGCACAGATACGCGGTATTTT
NA	TRBV7-9	few	TRBJ1-4	CASSAEKLFF	TGTGCCAGCTCAGCTGAAAAACTGTTTTTT
NA	TRBV10-3	few	TRBJ1-5	CAISTDSNQPQHF	TGTGCCATCTCGACAGATAGCAATCAGCCCCAGCATTTT
NA	TRBV5-1	few	TRBJ2-1	CASSPEVGSEQFF	TGCGCCAGCAGCCCGGAGGTCGGTAGTGAGCAGTTCTTC